A selection of T cell receptor beta chains follows, all from one sample in a study of T-cell memory formation after mild COVID-19. MiXCR, applied by TCRdb to the 5' RACE reads, yields one record per CDR3 protein. This table holds approximately 560,000 distinct CDR3 sequences, 15% to 20% found once. Sequencing was done on a sample of PBMCs or a T cell subset sorted from them (not recorded which). The receptors were gathered from an adult woman who had mild COVID-19 (a few samples of this study predate the infection). Cell type and time point are not known. The CDR3 runs from the conserved cysteine through the conserved F or W. D genes are given only for firm matches. Clone size is shown for a subset of rows, as once, few, many or a class of expanded clone.

J gene: TRBJ1-2; CDR3 length: 13; D gene: NA; clone size: few; V gene: TRBV3-1; CDR3 protein: CASSDNRVDGYTF; CDR3 DNA: TGTGCCAGCAGCGATAACAGGGTTGATGGCTACACCTTC
J gene: TRBJ2-1; CDR3 length: 15; D gene: TRBD1; clone size: NA; V gene: TRBV27; CDR3 protein: CASTLDRGSYNEQFF; CDR3 DNA: TGTGCCAGCACCCTGGACAGGGGCTCCTACAATGAGCAGTTCTTC
J gene: TRBJ2-1; CDR3 length: 15; D gene: TRBD1; clone size: NA; V gene: TRBV9; CDR3 protein: CASSPQGQDYNEQFF; CDR3 DNA: TGTGCCAGCAGCCCCCAGGGACAGGACTACAATGAGCAGTTCTTC
J gene: TRBJ1-4; CDR3 length: 15; D gene: TRBD1; clone size: NA; V gene: TRBV2; CDR3 protein: CASTILGQDAEKLFF; CDR3 DNA: TGTGCCAGCACGATCCTGGGACAGGACGCTGAAAAACTGTTTTTT
J gene: TRBJ2-4; CDR3 length: 14; D gene: TRBD2; clone size: NA; V gene: TRBV2; CDR3 protein: CASRWTSDQNIQYF; CDR3 DNA: TGTGCCAGCAGGTGGACTAGCGATCAAAACATTCAGTACTTC
J gene: TRBJ1-4; CDR3 length: 12; D gene: TRBD1; clone size: NA; V gene: TRBV20-1; CDR3 protein: CSAVEGAEKLFF; CDR3 DNA: TGCAGTGCCGTGGAGGGGGCTGAAAAACTGTTTTTT
J gene: TRBJ1-5; CDR3 length: 14; D gene: NA; clone size: few; V gene: TRBV6-2/TRBV6-3; CDR3 protein: CASSYSNWDQPQHF; CDR3 DNA: TGTGCCAGCAGTTACTCGAATTGGGATCAGCCCCAGCATTTT
J gene: TRBJ1-4; CDR3 length: 14; D gene: NA; clone size: NA; V gene: TRBV11-2; CDR3 protein: CASSSGHSNEKLFF; CDR3 DNA: TGTGCCAGCAGCTCCGGACACAGTAATGAAAAACTGTTTTTT
J gene: TRBJ1-5; CDR3 length: 16; D gene: NA; clone size: few; V gene: TRBV6-1; CDR3 protein: CASSEALGRRNQPQHF; CDR3 DNA: TGTGCCAGCAGTGAAGCGCTGGGAAGGCGCAATCAGCCCCAGCATTTT
J gene: TRBJ2-5; CDR3 length: 15; D gene: NA; clone size: NA; V gene: TRBV19; CDR3 protein: CASSMSGAVQETQYF; CDR3 DNA: TGTGCCAGTAGTATGTCCGGGGCTGTTCAAGAGACCCAGTACTTC
J gene: TRBJ2-5; CDR3 length: 14; D gene: NA; clone size: few; V gene: TRBV27; CDR3 protein: CASSPGTASGTQYF; CDR3 DNA: TGTGCCAGCAGTCCTGGGACTGCGTCGGGAACCCAGTACTTC
J gene: TRBJ1-1; CDR3 length: 12; D gene: NA; clone size: NA; V gene: TRBV20-1; CDR3 protein: CSATVGGTEAFF; CDR3 DNA: TGCAGTGCTACCGTGGGGGGCACTGAAGCTTTCTTT
J gene: TRBJ2-7; CDR3 length: 15; D gene: NA; clone size: NA; V gene: TRBV6-5; CDR3 protein: CASRPRTLSSYEQYF; CDR3 DNA: TGTGCCAGCAGACCAAGGACCCTGAGCTCCTACGAGCAGTACTTC
J gene: TRBJ2-7; CDR3 length: 17; D gene: TRBD1; clone size: NA; V gene: TRBV11-2; CDR3 protein: CASSPEVGQGDFYEQYF; CDR3 DNA: TGTGCCAGCAGCCCGGAGGTCGGACAGGGCGATTTCTACGAGCAGTACTTC
J gene: TRBJ1-4; CDR3 length: 15; D gene: NA; clone size: few; V gene: TRBV5-6; CDR3 protein: CASSAVREWNEKLFF; CDR3 DNA: TGTGCCAGCAGCGCCGTCAGGGAGTGGAATGAAAAACTGTTTTTT
J gene: TRBJ2-3; CDR3 length: 15; D gene: NA; clone size: few; V gene: TRBV6-6; CDR3 protein: CASSYPGGIPDTQYF; CDR3 DNA: TGTGCCAGCAGTTACCCCGGGGGTATACCAGATACGCAGTATTTT
J gene: TRBJ2-5; CDR3 length: 12; D gene: TRBD2; clone size: NA; V gene: TRBV4-2; CDR3 protein: CASSGLEETQYF; CDR3 DNA: TGTGCCAGCAGCGGACTAGAGGAGACCCAGTACTTC
J gene: TRBJ2-7; CDR3 length: 14; D gene: NA; clone size: few; V gene: TRBV18; CDR3 protein: CASSPRGGGDEQYF; CDR3 DNA: TGTGCCAGCTCACCGAGAGGAGGGGGCGACGAGCAGTACTTC
J gene: TRBJ2-3; CDR3 length: 14; D gene: NA; clone size: NA; V gene: TRBV12-3/TRBV12-4; CDR3 protein: CASRSGTNTDTQYF; CDR3 DNA: TGTGCCAGCAGGTCCGGGACCAACACAGATACGCAGTATTTT
J gene: TRBJ2-4; CDR3 length: 13; D gene: NA; clone size: few; V gene: TRBV11-2; CDR3 protein: CASSLGSENIQYF; CDR3 DNA: TGTGCCAGCAGCCTCGGGTCCGAAAACATTCAGTACTTC
J gene: TRBJ1-1; CDR3 length: 15; D gene: TRBD1; clone size: NA; V gene: TRBV7-9; CDR3 protein: CASSQNRGANTEAFF; CDR3 DNA: TGTGCCAGCAGCCAGAACAGGGGGGCCAACACTGAAGCTTTCTTT
J gene: TRBJ1-1; CDR3 length: 15; D gene: NA; clone size: few; V gene: TRBV7-6; CDR3 protein: CASSPYRDLSVRAFF; CDR3 DNA: TGTGCCAGCAGCCCCTACCGGGACCTCTCCGTTAGGGCTTTCTTT
J gene: TRBJ2-2; CDR3 length: 14; D gene: NA; clone size: NA; V gene: TRBV12-3/TRBV12-4; CDR3 protein: CASNRGTGTGELIF; CDR3 DNA: TGTGCCAGCAACCGGGGGACGGGCACCGGGGAGCTGATTTTT
J gene: TRBJ2-7; CDR3 length: 14; D gene: TRBD2; clone size: few; V gene: TRBV7-3; CDR3 protein: CASSPGGDSYEQYF; CDR3 DNA: TGTGCCAGCAGCCCGGGGGGGGACTCCTACGAGCAGTACTTC